The entry below gives a single T cell receptor (beta chain) sequence along with its context. The data were taken from a study of brain metastases from non-small cell lung cancer. V gave up 5 bases and J gave up 2 bases, with 7 bases separating them. The CDR3 runs to 13 residues. The germline CDR1 and CDR2 sequences are SGHTA and FQGTGA. TCRdb's table, derived via immunoSEQ multiplex PCR, lists solely in-frame clones and lacks some. The data show approximately 1,500 clones, more than 80% seen once. Material: tumor-adjacent normal tissue. This chain links TRBV7-3 with TRBJ1-3; maybe TRBD1 (6 bases). This sequence was found in a donor aged 40 or over with non-small cell lung cancer. The DNA of the CDR3 is TGTGCCAGCAGCCAGGGGCCTGGAAACACCATATATTTT. Translating gives CASSQGPGNTIYF.